Listed below are T cell receptor beta chains from one sample, sequenced in a study of T cell responses to AZD1222 COVID-19 vaccine. This table comes from immunoSEQ multiplex PCR, and its TCRdb copy is limited to in-frame clones, with some not included. Among 130,000 or so clones listed, 93% were seen once. The sample consisted of peripheral blood, taken on day 0 of MenACWY control vaccination. The receptors come from an adult in good health. Both conserved end residues are part of each CDR3. Fields, in order: clone size, J gene, D gene, V gene, CDR3 DNA, CDR3 protein. The D gene is left open where the match is weak. Clone size, where shown, is once, few, many, or a class for clones that have expanded.

clone size: NA; J gene: TRBJ2-2; D gene: NA; V gene: TRBV24-1; CDR3 DNA: TGTGCCACCAGTGATTACACCGGGGAGCTGTTTTTT; CDR3 protein: CATSDYTGELFF
clone size: NA; J gene: TRBJ2-7; D gene: NA; V gene: TRBV7-6; CDR3 DNA: TGTGCCAGCAGCGGAATGAACAGGGCCTCTCCCTACGAGCAGTACTTC; CDR3 protein: CASSGMNRASPYEQYF
clone size: NA; J gene: TRBJ1-4; D gene: TRBD1; V gene: TRBV2; CDR3 DNA: TGTGCCAGCAGGGGGACAGGGGGCTTTGAAAAACTGTTTTTT; CDR3 protein: CASRGTGGFEKLFF
clone size: NA; J gene: TRBJ1-1; D gene: NA; V gene: TRBV10-3; CDR3 DNA: TGTGCCATCAGTCGAGAGGAAAGGACCGCTGAAGCTTTCTTT; CDR3 protein: CAISREERTAEAFF
clone size: NA; J gene: TRBJ2-1; D gene: TRBD2; V gene: TRBV9; CDR3 DNA: TGTGCCAGCAGCGTAGACAGCGGGGGGTACAATGAGCAGTTCTTC; CDR3 protein: CASSVDSGGYNEQFF
clone size: NA; J gene: TRBJ2-2; D gene: TRBD1; V gene: TRBV19; CDR3 DNA: TGTGCCAGTAGTATGGACAGGAGGAACACCGGGGAGCTGTTTTTT; CDR3 protein: CASSMDRRNTGELFF
clone size: NA; J gene: TRBJ1-2; D gene: TRBD1; V gene: TRBV7-6; CDR3 DNA: TGTGCCAGCAGCCTCGCGGGGGGACAGGGTGGGGATGGCTACACCTTC; CDR3 protein: CASSLAGGQGGDGYTF
clone size: NA; J gene: TRBJ1-5; D gene: NA; V gene: TRBV20-1; CDR3 DNA: TGCAGTGCTAGTAAAGGGGCCAATCAGCCCCAGCATTTT; CDR3 protein: CSASKGANQPQHF
clone size: NA; J gene: TRBJ1-3; D gene: TRBD1; V gene: TRBV4-1; CDR3 DNA: TGCGCCAGCAGCCAAGTAATGGACAGGGGGGCGGACACCATATATTTT; CDR3 protein: CASSQVMDRGADTIYF
clone size: NA; J gene: TRBJ2-7; D gene: NA; V gene: TRBV14; CDR3 DNA: TGTGCCAGCAGCCAAGGTGCGGGGCGATCCTACGAGCAGTACTTC; CDR3 protein: CASSQGAGRSYEQYF
clone size: NA; J gene: TRBJ1-1; D gene: NA; V gene: TRBV7-9; CDR3 DNA: TGTGCCAGCAGCTTGGGGGGAGGCACTGAAGCTTTCTTT; CDR3 protein: CASSLGGGTEAFF
clone size: once; J gene: TRBJ2-7; D gene: NA; V gene: TRBV27; CDR3 DNA: TGTGCCAGCAGTTTCGGTGACAGGATCTACGAGCAGTACTTC; CDR3 protein: CASSFGDRIYEQYF
clone size: NA; J gene: TRBJ1-2; D gene: TRBD1; V gene: TRBV6-5; CDR3 DNA: TGTGCCAGCAGTTACGACAGGGTCTATGGCTACACCTTC; CDR3 protein: CASSYDRVYGYTF
clone size: NA; J gene: TRBJ2-7; D gene: NA; V gene: TRBV27; CDR3 DNA: TGTGCCAGCAGTTCAGGATTTCCCTACGAGCAGTACTTC; CDR3 protein: CASSSGFPYEQYF
clone size: NA; J gene: TRBJ2-3; D gene: NA; V gene: TRBV7-9; CDR3 DNA: TGTGCCAGCAGTTCTCTATGGGATTTCACAGATACGCAGTATTTT; CDR3 protein: CASSSLWDFTDTQYF
clone size: once; J gene: TRBJ1-4; D gene: TRBD1; V gene: TRBV6-8; CDR3 DNA: TGTGCCAGAGACAGGGACGGTGTGTTTTTT; CDR3 protein: CARDRDGVFF
clone size: NA; J gene: TRBJ2-5; D gene: NA; V gene: TRBV5-1; CDR3 DNA: TGCGCCAGCAGCTTGGACTTCGGGCAGGAGACCCAGTACTTC; CDR3 protein: CASSLDFGQETQYF
clone size: NA; J gene: TRBJ1-1; D gene: TRBD1; V gene: TRBV29-1; CDR3 DNA: TGCAGCGCTCTGACAGGGATGAACACTGAAGCTTTCTTT; CDR3 protein: CSALTGMNTEAFF
clone size: NA; J gene: TRBJ2-3; D gene: NA; V gene: TRBV5-1; CDR3 DNA: TGCGCCAGCAGCTTGGCGGGGCTGGTGGCAGATACGCAGTATTTT; CDR3 protein: CASSLAGLVADTQYF
clone size: NA; J gene: TRBJ2-5; D gene: TRBD2; V gene: TRBV7-9; CDR3 DNA: TGTGCCAGCAGCAAAAACCGGCGGGGGTCGGGGCAAGAGACCCAGTACTTC; CDR3 protein: CASSKNRRGSGQETQYF
clone size: NA; J gene: TRBJ1-5; D gene: NA; V gene: TRBV16; CDR3 DNA: TGTGCCAGCAGCCCGGGAGAGAGCAATCAGCCCCAGCATTTT; CDR3 protein: CASSPGESNQPQHF
clone size: NA; J gene: TRBJ1-2; D gene: NA; V gene: TRBV10-3; CDR3 DNA: TGTGCCGCAATGGGCCCCCGCGGCGCGCACACCTTC; CDR3 protein: CAAMGPRGAHTF
clone size: NA; J gene: TRBJ1-2; D gene: NA; V gene: TRBV11-2; CDR3 DNA: TGTGCCAGCAGCCTGGACCGTAACTATGGCTACACCTTC; CDR3 protein: CASSLDRNYGYTF
clone size: NA; J gene: TRBJ2-3; D gene: NA; V gene: TRBV5-4; CDR3 DNA: TGTGCCAGCAGCTTGTCTAGCCCTGGAGACACAGATACGCAGTATTTT; CDR3 protein: CASSLSSPGDTDTQYF
clone size: few; J gene: TRBJ1-1; D gene: NA; V gene: TRBV6-5; CDR3 DNA: TGTGCCAGCAGGCGACAGGTTAACACTGAAGCTTTCTTT; CDR3 protein: CASRRQVNTEAFF
clone size: NA; J gene: TRBJ1-1; D gene: NA; V gene: TRBV5-1; CDR3 DNA: TGCGCCAGCAGCCCGGGCGTCCTGAACACTGAAGCTTTCTTT; CDR3 protein: CASSPGVLNTEAFF
clone size: NA; J gene: TRBJ1-1; D gene: NA; V gene: TRBV19; CDR3 DNA: TGTGCCAGTAGTATCCGGACCGGGGGCGTAAGGGACACTGAAGCTTTCTTT; CDR3 protein: CASSIRTGGVRDTEAFF
clone size: once; J gene: TRBJ2-3; D gene: NA; V gene: TRBV28; CDR3 DNA: TGTGCCAGCAGTCGCTCGTCCACAGATACGCAGTATTTT; CDR3 protein: CASSRSSTDTQYF
clone size: NA; J gene: TRBJ2-2; D gene: TRBD1; V gene: TRBV19; CDR3 DNA: TGTGCCAGTAACCGGGACAGGGCCTCCTCCGGGGAGCTGTTTTTT; CDR3 protein: CASNRDRASSGELFF
clone size: NA; J gene: TRBJ1-5; D gene: TRBD1; V gene: TRBV6-1; CDR3 DNA: TGTGCCAGCAGTGACGGGACAGGCTACAATCAGCCCCAGCATTTT; CDR3 protein: CASSDGTGYNQPQHF